Presented here are 15 T cell receptor beta chains from one specimen sequenced in a study of HIV-infected children after antiretroviral therapy interruption. RNA-based 3' RACE libraries used unique molecular identifiers. TCRdb redid the calling of the 3' RACE reads with MiXCR, one entry per CDR3 protein. The sample holds about 89,000 distinct CDR3 sequences, approximately 6.9% seen once. Noted treatment: PENTA 11 planned treatment interruption arm or continuous ART arm. Sequences were derived from CD45RA+ CD4+ T cells from PBMCs, pooled from several time points, sampled from a donor given antiretroviral therapy, either interrupted or continuous. Subset noted: naive CD4+ CD45RA+ CD45RO- T cells. All receptors derive from a pool of human donors with HIV.

The table lists this clonotype with many counts. V usage is TRBV5-4 and J usage is TRBJ2-7; D gene unclear. Trimming removed 0 bases at V and 3 bases at J, with 10 bases between. The germline gives CDR1 SGHNT, CDR2 YYREEE (reference sequence). This CDR3 has 14 amino acids. The DNA for the CDR3 is TGTGCCAGCAGCTTGGAGATGGTGGGCTACGAGCAGTACTTC. Translated, it gives CASSLEMVGYEQYF. Full variable domain (outside the CDR3, taken from reference TRBV5-4 and TRBJ2-7): ETGVTQSPTHLIKTRGQQVTLRCSSQSGHNTVSWYQQALGQGPQFIFQYYREEENGRGNFPPRFSGLQFPNYSSELNVNALELDDSALYLCASSLEMVGYEQYFGPGTRLTVT.

The chain is built from TRBV5-1 and TRBJ2-2; D unclear. The V end was cut by 6 bases, the J end by 2 bases, with 11 bases between. Germline V lookup: CDR1 SGHRS, CDR2 YFSETQ. This CDR3 is 14 amino acids long. As DNA, the CDR3 is TGCGCCAGCAAAAAGGACGGTAACACCGGGGAGCTGTTTTTT. Translated, it gives CASKKDGNTGELFF.

This clonotype was found many times. This sequence joins TRBV5-1 and TRBJ1-1; D gene unclear. V was shortened by 0 bases and J by 3 bases, with 6 bases between the two germline ends. The length of the CDR3 is 13 residues. The germline V gene encodes CDR1 SGHRS and CDR2 YFSETQ. Written as DNA, the CDR3 is TGCGCCAGCAGCTTGGTCGACGACACTGAAGCTTTCTTT. Its translation is CASSLVDDTEAFF.

This clonotype occurred many times. This chain links TRBV6-6 with TRBJ2-3; 7 bases line up with TRBD1. Looked up from germline, CDR1 is MNHNY and CDR2 is SVGAGI (reference sequence). This CDR3 is 15 amino acids long. V gave up 7 bases and J gave up 1 base; unmatched junction bases: 8. The CDR3: CASNDRETGTDTQYF. CDR3 nucleotide sequence: TGTGCCAGCAACGACAGGGAGACGGGCACAGATACGCAGTATTTT.

This clonotype was counted many times. CDR3 nucleotide sequence: TGTGCCAGTCGGCCTAAGGAACCTCAAGGTAGCACAGATACGCAGTATTTT. Translating it yields CASRPKEPQGSTDTQYF. This chain joins TRBV19 and TRBJ2-3; D remains ambiguous. The germline V and J ends were trimmed by 8 bases and 0 bases, with 21 bases remaining between them. Germline V lookup: CDR1 LNHDA, CDR2 SQIVND (reference sequence). CDR3 length: 17 residues.

The chain links TRBV10-3 to TRBJ1-1, with unresolved D. Germline lookup yields CDR1 ENHRY and CDR2 SYGVKD. Between the trimmed V and J ends, which lost 3 bases and 1 base, there was a span of 9 bases. The CDR3 covers 14 residues. CDR3 sequence reads: CAISDYQKNTEAFF. CDR3 bases: TGTGCCATCAGTGATTATCAAAAGAACACTGAAGCTTTCTTT.

This clonotype was picked up many times. This chain joins TRBV20-1 and TRBJ2-3; no clear D. The CDR3 has 12 amino acids. Germline CDR1 is DFQATT and CDR2 is SNEGSKA (reference sequence). Trimming stripped 3 bases from V and 1 base from J, with 5 bases between. The CDR3 sequence: CSASLGTDTQYF. CDR3 nucleotides: TGCAGTGCTAGTCTCGGCACAGATACGCAGTATTTT.

In its sample, this clonotype was seen many times. Germline is not matched at one junction end, which may reflect a read error. The chain couples TRBV4-2 to TRBJ2-4; a weak D match, TRBD2 (6 bases). This CDR3 spans 17 amino acids. The germline V gene has CDR1 LGHNA and CDR2 YNFKEQ. The CDR3 sequence is CASSQDGTGGSQNTLYF. DNA of the CDR3: TGTGCCAGCAGCCAAGATGGGACTGGGGGTAGTCAAAACACCTTGTACTTT.

This clonotype was seen repeatedly, ten times or more. The chain recombines TRBV6-5 with TRBJ2-1; D uncertain. V dropped 2 bases and J dropped 13 bases, with 15 bases sitting between them. Germline CDR1 reads MNHEY; CDR2 reads SVGAGI. This CDR3 contains 13 residues. Written as DNA, the CDR3 is TGTGCCAGCAGTTACGAGATCCGGGCTCCCCAGTTCTTC. This codes for CASSYEIRAPQFF.

This clonotype was counted ten times or more. The chain employs TRBV20-1 and TRBJ2-7; possible D gene TRBD2, 6 bases. The V gene lost 5 bases and the J gene lost 2 bases, with 13 bases spanning the gap. The CDR3 has 13 residues. Germline V CDR1 and CDR2: DFQATT, SNEGSKA (reference sequence). The CDR3 coding sequence is TGCAGTGCTCCACGGGGCGGGACCTACGAGCAGTACTTC. Amino acids: CSAPRGGTYEQYF.

V and J are TRBV5-1 and TRBJ2-3; tentative D call: TRBD2 (7 bases). Per the germline V gene, CDR1 is SGHRS and CDR2 is YFSETQ. The germline V and J ends were trimmed by 0 bases and 4 bases, with 12 bases remaining between them. The CDR3 length is 15 residues. The CDR3 region is CASSLEVGGPDTQYF. CDR3 sequence (DNA): TGCGCCAGCAGCTTGGAGGTGGGGGGGCCAGATACGCAGTATTTT.

This clonotype was counted at least ten times. The chain uses TRBV23-1 and TRBJ2-7; D gene ambiguous. TRBV23-1 is filed as an ORF, its function uncertain. This CDR3 has 15 residues. V lost 3 bases and J lost 6, with 18 bases in between. CDR3 amino acids: CASSHLVKGPCEQYF. The CDR3 region has the DNA TGCGCCAGCAGTCACTTGGTGAAGGGCCCATGCGAGCAGTACTTC.

This clonotype was counted at least ten times. V is TRBV19 and J is TRBJ2-7; D unresolved. The length of the CDR3 is 14 residues. Trimming removed 6 bases from V and 0 bases from J, with 12 bases in between. Germline CDR1 LNHDA, CDR2 SQIVND (reference sequence). The CDR3 nucleotides are TGTGCCAGTAGCAACCCTGGAAGCTCCTACGAGCAGTACTTC. This codes for CASSNPGSSYEQYF.

The sample holds many counts of this clonotype. V is TRBV4-2 and J is TRBJ2-7; 8 nucleotides match TRBD1. Trimming at V came to 0 bases and at J to 5 bases, leaving 6 bases not matched to a gene. In germline, CDR1 is LGHNA, CDR2 YNFKEQ. The length of the CDR3 is 15 residues. The CDR3 here is CASSQEKGQGDEQYF. CDR3 bases: TGTGCCAGCAGCCAAGAAAAAGGACAGGGAGACGAGCAGTACTTC.

There are many counts of this clonotype. The CDR3 here is CASSLGVYGYTF. The CDR3 nucleotides are TGTGCCAGCAGTTTAGGGGTTTATGGCTACACCTTC. The genes are TRBV12-3 or TRBV12-4 and TRBJ1-2; D gene unclear. The germline V and J ends were trimmed by 1 base and 5 bases, with 5 bases remaining between them. The CDR3 extends over 12 amino acids.